The clone carrying this T cell receptor (beta chain) occurred a few times. It was via CD45RO/CCR7/CD25/CD127/CD95/CD27 that CD4+ naive, central memory, regulatory and stem cell-like memory cells were sorted. These data belong to a study of beta chain features in type 1 diabetes. Every isolated RNA sample was fully reverse transcribed, so sequencing captured expressed TCRB transcripts. Sequencing used immunoSEQ multiplex PCR; TCRdb keeps in-frame clones, though not all of them. The sample lists 200,000 to 250,000 clones, 9.5% to 13% seen once, with over 1% in the top ten. V shed 0 bases and J 9 bases; nucleotides not matched to a gene: 8. There are 16 residues in the CDR3. Germline V CDR1 and CDR2: SGDLS, YYNGEE.

The clonotype was recovered from a man between 18 and 29 years old in good health. The chain employs TRBV9 and TRBJ2-1; TRBD2 matches 11 bases. Sequenced sample: central memory CD4+ T cells from blood. CDR3 sequence: CASSVVTSGSVGEQFF. CDR3 sequence (DNA): TGTGCCAGCAGCGTAGTCACTAGCGGGAGCGTAGGTGAGCAGTTCTTC. The full variable domain, its missing parts supplied by reference TRBV9 and TRBJ2-1, is DSGVTQTPKHLITATGQRVTLRCSPRSGDLSVYWYQQSLDQGLQFLIQYYNGEERAKGNILERFSAQQFPDLHSELNLSSLELGDSALYFCASSVVTSGSVGEQFFGPGTRLTVL.